The T cell receptor beta chain described here comes from a study of shared clonotypes between healthy human individuals. Only in-frame clones appear in the TCRdb table, and some are missing; sequencing was by immunoSEQ multiplex PCR. The data contain roughly 2.2 million clones, approximately 93% of them singletons. The source is a man between 18 and 35 years old in good health. Some clones in this sample may be carry-over from other donors' samples. The sequencing sample was made of naive CD4+ T cells from PBMCs. The subset here: CD45RA+ positively selected.

For the CDR3, the DNA is TGTGCCAGCAGTGAAGCGAGGACAGGGGGCCATGGCTACACCTTC. Encoded protein: CASSEARTGGHGYTF. This sequence joins TRBV6-1 and TRBJ1-2, with 11 nucleotides matching TRBD1. The junction had 3 bases not matched to a gene; V was cut back by 0 bases and J by 6 bases. Germline values: CDR1 MNHNS, CDR2 SASEGT. The CDR3 consists of 15 residues.